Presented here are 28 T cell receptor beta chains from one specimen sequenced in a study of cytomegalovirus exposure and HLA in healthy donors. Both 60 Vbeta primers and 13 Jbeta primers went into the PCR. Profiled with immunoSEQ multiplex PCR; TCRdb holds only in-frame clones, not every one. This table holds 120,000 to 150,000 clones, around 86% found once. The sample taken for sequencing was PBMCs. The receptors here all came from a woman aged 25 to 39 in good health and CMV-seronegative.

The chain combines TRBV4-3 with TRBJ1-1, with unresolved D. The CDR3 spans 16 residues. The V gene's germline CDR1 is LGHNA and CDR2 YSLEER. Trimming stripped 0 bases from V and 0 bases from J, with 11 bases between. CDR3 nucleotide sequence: TGCGCCAGCAGCCAAGATCGGTTAATTATGAACACTGAAGCTTTCTTT. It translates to CASSQDRLIMNTEAFF.

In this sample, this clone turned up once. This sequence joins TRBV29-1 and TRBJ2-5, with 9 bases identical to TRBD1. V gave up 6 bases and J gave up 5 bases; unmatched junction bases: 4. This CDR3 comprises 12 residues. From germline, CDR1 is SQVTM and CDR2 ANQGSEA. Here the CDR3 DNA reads TGCAGCGTAACTGGACAGGGGGAGACCCAGTACTTC. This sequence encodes CSVTGQGETQYF.

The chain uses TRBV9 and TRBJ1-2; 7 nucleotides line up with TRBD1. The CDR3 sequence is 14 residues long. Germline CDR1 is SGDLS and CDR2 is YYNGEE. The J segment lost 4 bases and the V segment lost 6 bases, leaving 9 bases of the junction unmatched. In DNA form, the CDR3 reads TGTGCCAGCACCCCTAGGAGGGGGCTCTATGGCTACACCTTC. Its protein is CASTPRRGLYGYTF.

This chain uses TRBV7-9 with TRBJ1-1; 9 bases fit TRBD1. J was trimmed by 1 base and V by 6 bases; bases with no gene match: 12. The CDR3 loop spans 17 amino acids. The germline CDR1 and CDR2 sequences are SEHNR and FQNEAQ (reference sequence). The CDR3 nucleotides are TGTGCCAGCAGTGAGCTAACAGGGGGCGGAGGGAACACTGAAGCTTTCTTT. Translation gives CASSELTGGGGNTEAFF.

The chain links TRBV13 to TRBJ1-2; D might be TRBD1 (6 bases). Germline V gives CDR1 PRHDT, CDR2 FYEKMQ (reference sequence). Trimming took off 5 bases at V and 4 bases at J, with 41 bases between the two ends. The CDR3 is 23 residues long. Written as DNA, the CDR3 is TGTGCCAGCAGCGGTAAGGGTTCCGGTCGTCCAGGGGCTAATAGACCGTCTGGCTATGGCTACACCTTC. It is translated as CASSGKGSGRPGANRPSGYGYTF.

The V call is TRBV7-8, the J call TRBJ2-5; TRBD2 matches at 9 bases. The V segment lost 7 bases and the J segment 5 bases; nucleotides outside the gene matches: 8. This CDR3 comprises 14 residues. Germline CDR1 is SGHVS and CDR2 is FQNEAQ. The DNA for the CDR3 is TGTGCCAGCACCGGGCGGGGGGGAGGCGAGACCCAGTACTTC. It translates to CASTGRGGGETQYF.

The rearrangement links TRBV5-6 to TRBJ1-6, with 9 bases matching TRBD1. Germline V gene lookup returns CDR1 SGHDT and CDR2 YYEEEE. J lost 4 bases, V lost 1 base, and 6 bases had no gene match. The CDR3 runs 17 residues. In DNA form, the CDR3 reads TGTGCCAGCAGCTTGAGTCGTGGACAGGGGTATAATTCACCCCTCCACTTT. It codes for CASSLSRGQGYNSPLHF.

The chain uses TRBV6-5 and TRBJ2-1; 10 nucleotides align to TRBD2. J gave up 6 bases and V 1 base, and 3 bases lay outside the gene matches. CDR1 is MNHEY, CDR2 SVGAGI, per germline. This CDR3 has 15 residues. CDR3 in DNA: TGTGCCAGCAGTTACTTACTAGCGGGGATCAATGAGCAGTTCTTC. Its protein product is CASSYLLAGINEQFF.

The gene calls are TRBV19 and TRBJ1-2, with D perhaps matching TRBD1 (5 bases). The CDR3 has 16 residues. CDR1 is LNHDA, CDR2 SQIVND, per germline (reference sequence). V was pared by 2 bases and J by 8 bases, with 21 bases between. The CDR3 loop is CASSIPASDILQGYTF. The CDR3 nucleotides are TGTGCCAGTAGTATACCCGCTTCGGACATCCTTCAGGGCTACACCTTC.

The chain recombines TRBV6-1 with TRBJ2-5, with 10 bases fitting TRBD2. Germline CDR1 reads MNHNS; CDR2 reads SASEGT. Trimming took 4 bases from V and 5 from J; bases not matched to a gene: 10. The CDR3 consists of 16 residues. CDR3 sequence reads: CASSVGSGRGWETQYF. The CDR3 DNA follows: TGTGCCAGCAGTGTTGGGAGCGGGAGGGGGTGGGAGACCCAGTACTTC.

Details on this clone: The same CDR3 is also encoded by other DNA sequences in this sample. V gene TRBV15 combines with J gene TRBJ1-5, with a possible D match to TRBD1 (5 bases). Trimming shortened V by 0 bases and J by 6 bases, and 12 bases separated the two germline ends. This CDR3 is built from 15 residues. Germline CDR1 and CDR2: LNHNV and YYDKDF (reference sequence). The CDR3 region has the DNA TGTGCCACCAGCAGAGATAGAGGCAGGGCTCAGCCCCAGCATTTT. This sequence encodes CATSRDRGRAQPQHF.

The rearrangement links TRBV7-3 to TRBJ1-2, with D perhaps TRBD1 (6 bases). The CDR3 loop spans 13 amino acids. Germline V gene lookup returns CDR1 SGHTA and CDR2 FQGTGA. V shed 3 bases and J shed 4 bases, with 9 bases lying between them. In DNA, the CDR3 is TGTGCCAGCAGCTTGGACAGCCTCTATGGCTACACCTTC. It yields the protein CASSLDSLYGYTF.

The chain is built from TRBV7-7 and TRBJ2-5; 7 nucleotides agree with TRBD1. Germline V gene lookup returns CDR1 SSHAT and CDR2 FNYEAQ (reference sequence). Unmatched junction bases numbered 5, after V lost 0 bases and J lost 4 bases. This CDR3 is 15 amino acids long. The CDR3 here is CASSLARGQGETQYF. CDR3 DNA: TGTGCCAGCAGCTTAGCAAGGGGGCAGGGAGAGACCCAGTACTTC.

CDR3 in amino acids: CASSKCPIYRGYTGELFF. The CDR3 DNA is TGTGCCAGCAGCAAATGTCCGATTTACAGGGGGTACACCGGGGAGCTGTTTTTT. J is TRBJ2-2 and V is TRBV21-1; the table's D call of TRBD1 was not tested on the DNA. TRBV21-1 counts as a pseudogene. The CDR3 loop spans 18 amino acids.

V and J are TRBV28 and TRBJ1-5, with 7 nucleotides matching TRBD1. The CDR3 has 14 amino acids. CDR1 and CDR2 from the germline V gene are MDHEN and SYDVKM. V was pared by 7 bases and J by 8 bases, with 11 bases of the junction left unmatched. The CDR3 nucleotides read TGTGCCAGCAATAGGGGGCGGAGTTTGGAGCCCCAGCATTTT. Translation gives CASNRGRSLEPQHF.

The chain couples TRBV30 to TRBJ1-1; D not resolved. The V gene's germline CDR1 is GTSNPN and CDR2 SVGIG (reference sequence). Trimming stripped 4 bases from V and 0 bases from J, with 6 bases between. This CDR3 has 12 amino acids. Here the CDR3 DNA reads TGTGCCTGGAACTCCGTGAACACTGAAGCTTTCTTT. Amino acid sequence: CAWNSVNTEAFF.

The CDR3: CASRRGLNTEAFF. DNA of the CDR3: TGTGCCAGTCGGAGGGGGCTGAACACTGAAGCTTTCTTT. V is TRBV2 and J is TRBJ1-1; the match to TRBD1 covers 7 bases. This CDR3 is 13 amino acids long. Germline V lookup: CDR1 SNHLY, CDR2 FYNNEI. V lost 9 bases, J lost 0 bases, and 4 bases stayed unmatched.

This chain's CDR3 is CASSSTASSYNEQFF. The CDR3 DNA sequence: TGCGCCAGCAGTTCTACCGCTAGCTCCTACAATGAGCAGTTCTTC. The rearrangement links TRBV10-2 to TRBJ2-1; D is unclear. V gave up 5 bases and J gave up 0 bases, with 11 bases separating them. CDR1 is WSHSY and CDR2 is SAAADI in the germline V gene. The CDR3 is made up of 15 amino acids.

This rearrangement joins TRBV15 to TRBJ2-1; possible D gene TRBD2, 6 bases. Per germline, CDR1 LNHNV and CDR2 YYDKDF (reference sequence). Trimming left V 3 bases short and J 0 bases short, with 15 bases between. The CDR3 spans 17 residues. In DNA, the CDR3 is TGTGCCACCAGCAGCCGGAGAGCCGGGAGCTCCTACAATGAGCAGTTCTTC. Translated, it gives CATSSRRAGSSYNEQFF.

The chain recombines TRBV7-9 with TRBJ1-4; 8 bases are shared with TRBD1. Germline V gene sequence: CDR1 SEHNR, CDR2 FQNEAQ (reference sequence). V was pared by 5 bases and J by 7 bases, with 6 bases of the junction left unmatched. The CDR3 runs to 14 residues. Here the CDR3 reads CASSRLDRVEKLFF. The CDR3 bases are TGTGCCAGCAGCCGACTGGACAGGGTTGAAAAACTGTTTTTT. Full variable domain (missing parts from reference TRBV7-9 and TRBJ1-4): DTGVSQNPRHKITKRGQNVTFRCDPISEHNRLYWYRQTLGQGPEFLTYFQNEAQLEKSRLLSDRFSAERPKGSFSTLEIQRTEQGDSAMYLCASSRLDRVEKLFFGSGTQLSVL.

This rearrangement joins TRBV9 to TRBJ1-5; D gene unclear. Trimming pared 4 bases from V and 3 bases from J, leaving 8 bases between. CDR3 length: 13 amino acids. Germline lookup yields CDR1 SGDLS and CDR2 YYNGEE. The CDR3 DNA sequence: TGTGCCAGCAGCAACGGGATCAATCAGCCCCAGCATTTT. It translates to CASSNGINQPQHF.

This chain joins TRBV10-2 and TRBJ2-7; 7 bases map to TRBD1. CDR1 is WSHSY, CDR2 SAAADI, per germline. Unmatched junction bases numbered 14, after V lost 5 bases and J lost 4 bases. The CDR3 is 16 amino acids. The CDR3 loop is CASSLGPGQRSYEQYF. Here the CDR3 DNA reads TGCGCCAGCAGTCTTGGCCCGGGACAGAGATCATACGAGCAGTACTTC.

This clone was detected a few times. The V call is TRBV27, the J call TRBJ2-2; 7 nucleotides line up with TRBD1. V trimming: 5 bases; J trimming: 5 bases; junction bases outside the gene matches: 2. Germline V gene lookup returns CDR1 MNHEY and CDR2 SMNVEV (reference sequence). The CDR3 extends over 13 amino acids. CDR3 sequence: CASSPQGTGELFF. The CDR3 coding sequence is TGTGCCAGCAGTCCACAGGGGACCGGGGAGCTGTTTTTT.

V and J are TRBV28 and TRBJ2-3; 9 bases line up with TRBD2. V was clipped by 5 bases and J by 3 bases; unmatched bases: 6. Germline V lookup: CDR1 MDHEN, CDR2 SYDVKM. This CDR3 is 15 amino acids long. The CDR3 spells CASSPRLAETDTQYF. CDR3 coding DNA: TGTGCCAGCAGTCCCAGACTAGCGGAAACAGATACGCAGTATTTT. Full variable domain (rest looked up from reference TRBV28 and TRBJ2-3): DVKVTQSSRYLVKRTGEKVFLECVQDMDHENMFWYRQDPGLGLRLIYFSYDVKMKEKGDIPEGYSVSREKKERFSLILESASTNQTSMYLCASSPRLAETDTQYFGPGTRLTVL.

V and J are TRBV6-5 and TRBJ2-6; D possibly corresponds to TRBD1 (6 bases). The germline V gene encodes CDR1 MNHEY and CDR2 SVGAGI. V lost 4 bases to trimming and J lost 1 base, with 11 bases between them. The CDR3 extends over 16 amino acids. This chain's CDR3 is CASSSLQGSGANVLTF. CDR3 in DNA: TGTGCCAGCAGTTCATTACAGGGATCTGGGGCCAACGTCCTGACTTTC.

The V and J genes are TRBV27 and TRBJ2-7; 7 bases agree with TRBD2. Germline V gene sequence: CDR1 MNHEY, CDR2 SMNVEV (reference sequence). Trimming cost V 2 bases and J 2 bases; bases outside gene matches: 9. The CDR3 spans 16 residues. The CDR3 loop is CASSLMGRLATYEQYF. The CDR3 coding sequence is TGTGCCAGCAGTTTAATGGGGCGACTAGCTACCTACGAGCAGTACTTC.

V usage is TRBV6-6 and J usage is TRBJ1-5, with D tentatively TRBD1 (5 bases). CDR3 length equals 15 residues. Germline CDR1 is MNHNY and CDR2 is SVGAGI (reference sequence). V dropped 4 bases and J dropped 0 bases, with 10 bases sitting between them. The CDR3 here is CASSFSRDSNQPQHF. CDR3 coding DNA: TGTGCCAGCAGTTTCTCCAGGGATAGCAATCAGCCCCAGCATTTT.

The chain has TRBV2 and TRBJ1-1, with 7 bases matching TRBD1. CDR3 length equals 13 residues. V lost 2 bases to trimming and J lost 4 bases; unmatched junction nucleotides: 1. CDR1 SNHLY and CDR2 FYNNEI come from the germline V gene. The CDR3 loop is CASSEQGVTEAFF. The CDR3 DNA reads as TGTGCCAGCAGTGAACAGGGGGTCACTGAAGCTTTCTTT.